What follows is one TCR beta chain and its context. The antigen is undetermined. Healthy donors had no documented immune events, such as infections, while sampled. This table comes from immunoSEQ multiplex PCR, and its TCRdb copy is limited to in-frame clones, with some not included. The data hold 85,000 to 100,000 clones, with approximately 88% observed a single time. These data originate in a study of identifying expanded T cells in peripheral blood. Study results and caveats: Technical replicates showed around 1.2 changed clones; roughly two weeks roughly 16; four weeks 19.

Germline assignment: CDR1 MNHEY and CDR2 SMNVEV (reference sequence). The CDR3 has 15 amino acids. Trimming pared 5 bases from V and 5 bases from J, leaving 16 bases between. V usage is TRBV27 and J usage is TRBJ2-1, with D possibly TRBD1 on 6 matching bases. The clonotype originates from a person aged 18-69 years in good health. The source material was blood. The CDR3 region has the DNA TGTGCCAGCAGTCCCTGGGCAGGGGCTAACAATGAGCAGTTCTTC. It specifies CASSPWAGANNEQFF.